This entry features one T cell receptor beta chain sequence. The data are from a study of blood T cell repertoires in COVID-19. Study-level background: Spain, Italy and the United States supplied samples that represented acute and convalescent COVID-19. T cells, B-cell-depleted T cells, or PBMCs supplied cDNA or gDNA.

There are 15 residues in the CDR3. V gave up 1 base and J gave up 6 bases, with 15 bases separating them. The germline gives CDR1 SGHTA, CDR2 FQGTGA. In the authors' workflow: Using reference gene primer amplification, nucleated cell counts were estimated. Some clones are missing from TCRdb's copy, which holds only in-frame ones; the method was immunoSEQ multiplex PCR. That table is the source of V, J and clone size, and D and trimming were worked out from the DNA. The sample lists about 190,000 clones, under 90% occurring once. The gene calls are TRBV7-3 and TRBJ1-1; tentative D call: TRBD1 (5 bases). The source material was peripheral blood. The sequence derives from a man aged 35-49 years with acute or convalescent COVID-19. The CDR3 sequence is CASSLSPGTGAEAFF. CDR3 DNA sequence: TGTGCCAGCAGCTTAAGTCCAGGGACGGGGGCTGAAGCTTTCTTT. The variable domain in full, with the rest retrieved from reference TRBV7-3 and TRBJ1-1, is GAGVSQTPSNKVTEKGKYVELRCDPISGHTALYWYRQSLGQGPEFLIYFQGTGAADDSGLPNDRFFAVRPEGSVSTLKIQRTERGDSAVYLCASSLSPGTGAEAFFGQGTRLTVV.